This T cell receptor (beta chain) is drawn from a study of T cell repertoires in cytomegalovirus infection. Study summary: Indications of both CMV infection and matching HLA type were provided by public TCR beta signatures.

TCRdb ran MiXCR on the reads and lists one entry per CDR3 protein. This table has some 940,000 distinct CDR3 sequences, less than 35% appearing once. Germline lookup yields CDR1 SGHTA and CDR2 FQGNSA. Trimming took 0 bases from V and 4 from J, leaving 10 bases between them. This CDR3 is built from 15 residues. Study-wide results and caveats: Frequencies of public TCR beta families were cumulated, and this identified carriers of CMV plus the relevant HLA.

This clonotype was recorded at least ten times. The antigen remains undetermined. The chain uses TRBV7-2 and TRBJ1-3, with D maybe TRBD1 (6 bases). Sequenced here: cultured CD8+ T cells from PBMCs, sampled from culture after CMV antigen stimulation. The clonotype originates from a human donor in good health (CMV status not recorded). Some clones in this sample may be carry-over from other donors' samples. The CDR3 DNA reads TGTGCCAGCAGCTTAGCGCCGGGGGCCGGAAACACCATATATTTT. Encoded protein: CASSLAPGAGNTIYF.